This is a list of T cell receptor beta chains from one sample in a study of blood T cells in healthy people across ages. From the 5' RACE reads, TCRdb called clonotypes with MiXCR, one entry per CDR3 protein. This sample carries 540,000 or so distinct CDR3 sequences, 25% to 30% of them seen once, and the ten largest clones take around 20%. Sequencing was performed on blood. These receptors came from a woman aged 70-85 years in good health. The CDR3 runs from the conserved cysteine through the conserved F or W. D genes are given only for firm matches. The listing skips clone size in some rows; elsewhere it reads once, few, many or a size class.

J gene | D gene | clone size | V gene | CDR3 protein | CDR3 DNA
TRBJ1-4 | NA | NA | TRBV29-1 | CSVQGGNEKLFF | TGCAGCGTCCAGGGTGGTAATGAAAAACTGTTTTTT
TRBJ1-5 | NA | NA | TRBV7-9 | CASSLESGSNQPQHF | TGTGCCAGCAGCTTAGAGTCGGGGAGCAATCAGCCCCAGCATTTT
TRBJ2-4 | NA | NA | TRBV5-1 | CASSLFTTGSTNIQYF | TGCGCCAGCAGCTTGTTTACCACCGGGTCTACCAACATTCAGTACTTC
TRBJ2-5 | NA | NA | TRBV4-3 | CASSHGTTQETQYF | TGCGCCAGCAGCCATGGTACTACTCAAGAGACCCAGTACTTC
TRBJ2-2 | TRBD1 | few | TRBV12-3/TRBV12-4 | CASSPGQGAAELFF | TGTGCCAGCAGTCCGGGACAGGGGGCGGCGGAGCTGTTTTTT
TRBJ1-1 | TRBD1 | NA | TRBV3-1 | CASSPGTGVEAFF | TGTGCCAGCAGCCCGGGGACAGGTGTTGAAGCTTTCTTT
TRBJ1-1 | NA | NA | TRBV6-5 | CASIGASETEAFF | TGTGCCAGCATCGGCGCCTCGGAGACTGAAGCTTTCTTT
TRBJ2-1 | TRBD2 | NA | TRBV5-1 | CASSLVAGGGEQFF | TGCGCCAGCAGCTTGGTAGCGGGGGGGGGAGAGCAGTTCTTC
TRBJ1-2 | NA | NA | TRBV29-1 | CSVETGQRSYGYTF | TGCAGCGTTGAGACAGGCCAACGCTCCTATGGCTACACCTTC
TRBJ1-5 | TRBD1 | NA | TRBV29-1 | CSVGRGYNQPQHF | TGCAGCGTTGGCAGGGGGTACAATCAGCCCCAGCATTTT
TRBJ2-3 | NA | many | TRBV7-9 | CASSFGVVTDTQYF | TGTGCCAGCAGCTTCGGAGTAGTCACAGATACGCAGTATTTT
TRBJ1-1 | TRBD1 | few | TRBV6-1 | CASSQLGQGSEALF | TGTGCCAGCAGTCAGTTGGGACAGGGCTCTGAAGCTCTCTTT
TRBJ1-3 | NA | few | TRBV5-1 | CASSFEPLLSGNTIYF | TGCGCCAGCAGCTTTGAACCGCTACTCTCTGGAAACACCATATATTTT
TRBJ1-1 | NA | few | TRBV6-6 | CASTRSTEAFF | TGTGCCAGCACCCGGTCCACTGAAGCTTTCTTT
TRBJ1-2 | NA | NA | TRBV14 | CASSPGGGRRYGYTF | TGTGCCAGCAGCCCCGGCGGGGGACGTCGCTATGGCTACACCTTC
TRBJ2-2 | NA | NA | TRBV7-3 | CASSFQGNGELFF | TGTGCCAGCAGCTTCCAGGGTAACGGGGAGCTGTTTTTT
TRBJ1-2 | NA | NA | TRBV7-8 | CASSLAPGRTSYGYTF | TGTGCCAGCAGCTTAGCCCCAGGGAGAACTAGCTATGGCTACACCTTC
TRBJ1-6 | NA | NA | TRBV7-2 | CASGLDVRNNSPLHF | TGTGCCAGCGGCTTGGACGTGAGAAACAATTCACCCCTCCACTTT
TRBJ2-1 | NA | NA | TRBV7-3 | CASSLRDHNEQFF | TGTGCCAGCAGCTTACGGGACCACAATGAGCAGTTCTTC
TRBJ2-7 | NA | NA | TRBV12-3/TRBV12-4 | CASSLAGFGEQYF | TGTGCCAGCAGTTTAGCGGGGTTCGGCGAGCAGTACTTC
TRBJ2-5 | NA | NA | TRBV7-7 | CASSLQIADQETQYF | TGTGCTAGCAGCTTACAGATAGCGGATCAAGAGACCCAGTACTTC
TRBJ2-4 | NA | once | TRBV7-2 | CASSLERNKNIQYF | TGTGCCAGCAGCTTAGAGCGCAACAAAAACATTCAGTACTTC
TRBJ2-3 | NA | many | TRBV7-3 | CASSARVSRTTDTQYF | TGTGCCAGCAGCGCTCGCGTCAGTAGAACCACAGATACGCAGTATTTT
TRBJ1-2 | NA | NA | TRBV5-1 | CASSFSYNPSSYGYTF | TGCGCCAGCAGCTTTTCCTACAACCCCTCATCCTATGGCTACACCTTC
TRBJ2-2 | NA | NA | TRBV11-2 | CASSLGSSGNTGELFF | TGTGCCAGCAGCTTAGGTAGTAGCGGGAACACCGGGGAGCTGTTTTTT
TRBJ1-2 | NA | NA | TRBV7-2 | CASTLGGIVSYGYTF | TGTGCCAGCACTCTGGGAGGTATCGTCAGCTACGGCTACACCTTC
TRBJ2-3 | TRBD2 | NA | TRBV11-2 | CASSLEPTSGVNGAQYF | TGTGCCAGCAGCTTAGAACCTACTAGCGGGGTAAATGGTGCGCAGTATTTT
TRBJ1-2 | NA | NA | TRBV4-2 | CASSPAVAYGYTF | TGTGCCAGCAGCCCGGCCGTAGCGTATGGCTACACCTTC
TRBJ1-2 | TRBD1 | NA | TRBV20-1 | CSARSDRGHGYTF | TGCAGTGCTAGATCAGACAGGGGGCATGGCTACACCTTC
TRBJ2-7 | TRBD2 | NA | TRBV20-1 | CSARGGTSGYEQYF | TGCAGTGCTAGAGGGGGCACTAGCGGGTACGAGCAGTACTTC
TRBJ2-5 | NA | few | TRBV29-1 | CSVDRTVAGEETQYF | TGCAGCGTTGATAGGACAGTTGCCGGGGAAGAGACCCAGTACTTC
TRBJ1-1 | NA | many | TRBV5-1 | CASSLAGTNTEAFF | TGCGCCAGCAGCTTGGCGGGGACGAACACTGAAGCTTTCTTT
TRBJ2-7 | NA | NA | TRBV2 | CAGSRQVFNEQYF | TGTGCCGGCTCCCGTCAGGTTTTCAACGAGCAGTACTTC
TRBJ1-4 | TRBD1 | few | TRBV14 | CASSPRQGGGEKLFF | TGTGCCAGCAGCCCCCGACAGGGCGGTGGCGAAAAACTGTTTTTT
TRBJ2-1 | TRBD1 | few | TRBV7-3 | CASSFGTGRDEQFF | TGTGCCAGCAGCTTTGGGACAGGGCGCGATGAGCAGTTCTTC
TRBJ2-1 | NA | few | TRBV5-4 | CASSFERGPLETQHF | TGTGCCAGCAGCTTTGAGCGCGGACCGCTGGAGACCCAGCACTTC
TRBJ1-5 | NA | NA | TRBV9 | CASSAQGTGNQPQHF | TGTGCCAGCAGCGCTCAGGGAACCGGCAATCAGCCCCAGCATTTT
TRBJ2-5 | TRBD2 | many | TRBV12-3/TRBV12-4 | CASSLVGGGAAKTQYF | TGTGCCAGCAGTTTAGTTGGCGGGGGGGCGGCAAAGACCCAGTACTTC
TRBJ2-6 | NA | many | TRBV20-1 | CSAREGHYSGANVLTF | TGCAGTGCTAGAGAGGGCCACTACTCTGGGGCCAACGTCCTGACTTTC
TRBJ1-2 | NA | NA | TRBV5-1 | CASSLGPGGDGYTF | TGCGCCAGCAGCTTGGGCCCGGGGGGAGATGGCTACACCTTC
TRBJ2-2 | TRBD2 | NA | TRBV11-2 | CASSSGLVVGELFF | TGTGCCAGCAGCTCGGGACTAGTGGTCGGGGAGCTGTTTTTT
TRBJ2-7 | NA | NA | TRBV2 | CASSEKGPGQGYEQYF | TGTGCCAGCAGTGAAAAAGGACCGGGCCAAGGCTACGAGCAGTACTTC
TRBJ2-1 | NA | NA | TRBV21-1 | CASSKADQGNFNEQFF | TGTGCCAGCAGCAAAGCAGACCAGGGTAATTTCAATGAGCAGTTCTTC
TRBJ2-3 | TRBD2 | few | TRBV12-3/TRBV12-4 | CASSLGGSGGADTQYF | TGTGCCAGCAGCCTAGGAGGTAGCGGGGGGGCAGATACGCAGTATTTT
TRBJ2-6 | NA | NA | TRBV20-1 | CSAFGTPSSGANVLTF | TGCAGTGCCTTCGGGACACCGAGCTCTGGGGCCAACGTCCTGACTTTC
TRBJ1-4 | NA | few | TRBV4-3 | CASSQDRWANEKLFF | TGCGCCAGCAGCCAAGATAGGTGGGCTAATGAAAAACTGTTTTTT
TRBJ1-4 | NA | few | TRBV19 | CASRNRAGMEKLFF | TGTGCCAGTAGAAACAGGGCAGGAATGGAAAAACTGTTTTTT
TRBJ2-2 | TRBD2 | NA | TRBV20-1 | CSARRGGLNTGELFF | TGCAGTGCTAGGCGGGGGGGACTTAACACCGGGGAGCTGTTTTTT
TRBJ2-7 | TRBD1 | few | TRBV12-3/TRBV12-4 | CASTLTGNTYEQYF | TGTGCCAGCACCTTGACAGGGAACACCTACGAGCAGTACTTC
TRBJ2-3 | TRBD2 | few | TRBV6-6 | CASTEGGGGSPGTQYF | TGTGCCAGCACCGAGGGAGGCGGGGGGAGCCCGGGTACGCAGTATTTT
TRBJ1-1 | NA | once | TRBV18 | CASLLMNTEAFF | TGTGCCAGCCTCCTAATGAACACTGAAGCTTTCTTT
TRBJ2-3 | NA | NA | TRBV27 | CATVSWQRTDTQYF | TGTGCCACCGTAAGTTGGCAGCGCACAGATACGCAGTATTTT
TRBJ2-3 | TRBD2 | few | TRBV9 | CASSETSRAGGPRGTDTQYF | TGTGCCAGCAGCGAGACCTCCAGAGCGGGGGGCCCTAGGGGGACAGATACGCAGTATTTT
TRBJ1-5 | TRBD1 | NA | TRBV20-1 | CSALQGANNQPQHF | TGCAGTGCTCTACAGGGGGCAAACAATCAGCCCCAGCATTTT
TRBJ2-7 | NA | NA | TRBV21-1 | CASSTYEGWRSSYEQYF | TGTGCCAGCAGCACTTACGAGGGTTGGAGGAGCTCCTACGAGCAGTACTTC
TRBJ2-5 | NA | NA | TRBV6-5 | CASKRGGAQETQYF | TGTGCCAGCAAACGGGGTGGGGCCCAAGAGACCCAGTACTTC
TRBJ1-1 | NA | few | TRBV6-2/TRBV6-3 | CASTLNLMNTEAFF | TGTGCCAGCACCCTAAACCTCATGAACACTGAAGCTTTCTTT
TRBJ1-4 | NA | once | TRBV12-3/TRBV12-4 | CASGLGQPDEKLFF | TGTGCCAGCGGTCTTGGGCAGCCGGATGAAAAACTGTTTTTT
TRBJ1-1 | NA | NA | TRBV20-1 | CSAQRDTEAFF | TGCAGTGCCCAGAGGGACACTGAAGCTTTCTTT